The 9 T cell receptor beta chains below all came from one sample that was sequenced in a study of STAT5B mutations in CD4+ large granular lymphocyte leukemia. The assay was immunoSEQ multiplex PCR, and TCRdb's table has in-frame clones only and misses some. This table has approximately 32,000 clones, 69% appearing once. Sequenced material: CD4+ T cells from blood buffy coats. These receptors were obtained from a human donor in good health.

This sequence joins TRBV9 and TRBJ2-5; D might be TRBD1 or TRBD2, each matching 5 bases. CDR1 is SGDLS, CDR2 YYNGEE, per germline. The CDR3 runs to 15 residues. Trimming took off 0 bases at V and 4 bases at J, with 13 bases between the two ends. The CDR3: CASSVDEGLGETQYF. The CDR3, as DNA: TGTGCCAGCAGCGTAGATGAGGGGCTGGGAGAGACCCAGTACTTC. The variable domain in full, completed from reference TRBV9 and TRBJ2-5, reads DSGVTQTPKHLITATGQRVTLRCSPRSGDLSVYWYQQSLDQGLQFLIQYYNGEERAKGNILERFSAQQFPDLHSELNLSSLELGDSALYFCASSVDEGLGETQYFGPGTRLLVL.

The chain is built from TRBV9 and TRBJ2-5, with 8 bases aligning to TRBD1. Germline CDR1 is SGDLS and CDR2 is YYNGEE. This CDR3 is 15 amino acids long. J lost 1 base, V lost 3 bases, and 5 bases had no gene match. The CDR3 sequence: CASSDTTGGQETQYF. CDR3 coding DNA: TGTGCCAGCAGCGACACCACAGGGGGCCAAGAGACCCAGTACTTC. The full variable domain, in which reference TRBV9 and TRBJ2-5 provide the parts outside the CDR3, is DSGVTQTPKHLITATGQRVTLRCSPRSGDLSVYWYQQSLDQGLQFLIQYYNGEERAKGNILERFSAQQFPDLHSELNLSSLELGDSALYFCASSDTTGGQETQYFGPGTRLLVL.

A few counts support this clone. The chain combines TRBV7-9 with TRBJ1-2; D might be TRBD1 (5 bases). The CDR3 is 13 residues long. With 8 bases removed from V and 6 bases from J, the gap between germline ends came to 16 bases. Germline-derived CDR1 and CDR2 are SEHNR and FQNEAQ (reference sequence). The CDR3 coding sequence is TGTGCCAGCCATCGAGAGCAGGGAAATGGCTACACCTTC. It translates to CASHREQGNGYTF.

The chain employs TRBV9 and TRBJ2-2, with a weak D call TRBD2 (5 bases). The CDR3 consists of 16 residues. Germline V lookup: CDR1 SGDLS, CDR2 YYNGEE. Trimming took 3 bases from V and 3 from J, leaving 15 bases between them. The CDR3 spells CASSDRSRVDTGELFF. For the CDR3, the DNA is TGTGCCAGCAGCGATCGATCGAGGGTCGACACCGGGGAGCTGTTTTTT.

This clone was recorded a few times. The rearrangement uses TRBV18 and TRBJ1-1; D remains ambiguous. V gave up 6 bases and J gave up 2 bases, with 10 bases separating them. CDR3 length: 13 residues. Germline V CDR1 and CDR2: KGHSH, LQKENI. CDR3 loop: CASSLSVNTEAFF. The CDR3 DNA sequence: TGTGCCAGCTCTCTCAGCGTTAACACTGAAGCTTTCTTT.

This clone has a single count. The chain couples TRBV19 to TRBJ1-6; D gene unclear. The germline gives CDR1 LNHDA, CDR2 SQIVND (reference sequence). V lost 1 base and J 9 bases, leaving 10 bases between the germline ends. The CDR3 contains 14 residues. This CDR3 reads CASSIGRVGSPLHF. The CDR3 DNA reads TGTGCCAGTAGTATAGGGAGGGTGGGTTCACCCCTCCACTTT.

The J gene is TRBJ2-2, the V gene TRBV11-2, with 7 bases lining up with TRBD2. There are 16 residues in the CDR3. V was pared by 3 bases and J by 5 bases, with 9 bases of the junction left unmatched. In germline, CDR1 is SGHAT, CDR2 FQNNGV. CDR3 sequence: CASSFFSGGGTGELFF. CDR3 coding DNA: TGTGCCAGCAGCTTCTTTTCGGGGGGAGGAACCGGGGAGCTGTTTTTT.

The chain links TRBV9 to TRBJ2-7, with D perhaps TRBD1 (6 bases). Germline CDR1 SGDLS, CDR2 YYNGEE. CDR3 size: 15 residues. V was shortened by 0 bases and J by 3 bases, with 13 bases between the two germline ends. This CDR3 reads CASSVAGDTIYEQYF. CDR3 in DNA: TGTGCCAGCAGCGTAGCAGGGGACACCATCTACGAGCAGTACTTC.

The genes are TRBV6-5 and TRBJ1-3; 7 bases line up with TRBD1. V gave up 3 bases and J gave up 2 bases; unmatched junction bases: 4. CDR1 and CDR2 (germline): MNHEY, SVGAGI. The CDR3 runs 15 residues. CDR3 residues: CASSYSDRAGNTIYF. CDR3 sequence (DNA): TGTGCCAGCAGTTATTCCGACAGGGCTGGAAACACCATATATTTT.